This T cell receptor beta chain was profiled in a study of shared clonotypes between healthy human individuals. General study points: Relative to clonotypes present in all four donors, those not shared had lower generation probabilities. Between a handful of donors, naive CD4 clonotypes were shared at a level of around 5.1%. Depth was large, yet rarefaction showed that sorted-subset sequencing was incomplete.

Naive CD4+ cells were CD45RA-selected; the remaining cells were memory. As regards this clone: Its antigen remains unknown.

Libraries were prepared by immunoSEQ multiplex PCR; TCRdb keeps only in-frame clonotypes and omits some of them. The data hold roughly 2.5 million clones, with around 90% observed a single time. The V and J ends lost 6 bases and 0 bases respectively, with 11 bases between them. Germline V gives CDR1 MNHNS, CDR2 SASEGT. The CDR3 extends over 14 amino acids. Sequencing input: naive CD4+ T cells sorted from blood. The subset denotes: CD45RA+ positively selected. This clonotype originated in a man between 18 and 35 years old in good health. The chain couples TRBV6-1 to TRBJ1-2, with a weak D call TRBD1 (6 bases). CDR3 sequence reads: CASRRQETNYGYTF. The CDR3 DNA follows: TGTGCCAGCAGGAGACAGGAGACTAACTATGGCTACACCTTC.